This T cell receptor (beta chain) emerged from a study of regulatory T cells in long-lasting Graves disease. The overall study: Newly diagnosed Graves' patients had taken antithyroid drugs under 3 months. Study-wide points: The small sample size may have reduced accuracy. Persistent patients had more shared public clonotypes (2,741) than new patients (just over 950).

Libraries of TCR beta came from iRepertoire HTBI primers plus Arm-PCR of CDR3 regions. One entry per CDR3 protein, called by TCRdb with MiXCR from the multiplex PCR reads. In the table there are approximately 210,000 distinct CDR3 sequences, about 16% of which are singletons. Time point reported: newly diagnosed GD, antithyroid drugs for less than 3 months. PBMCs provided the RNA from which the TCR library was made. Remarks on this clonotype: Its target is not known.

This TCR derives from a female donor with Graves disease. Sample: peripheral blood mononuclear cells (PBMCs), taken at new diagnosis, from a patient treated with antithyroid drugs.

The CDR3 sequence is CASSLAMGFEQFF. The CDR3 DNA sequence: TGTGCCAGCAGCTTGGCCATGGGGTTCGAGCAGTTCTTC. The chain combines TRBV5-4 with TRBJ2-1; D is unclear. CDR3 length: 13 residues. The V and J ends lost 0 bases and 10 bases respectively, with 11 bases between them. Germline V gene data show CDR1 as SGHNT and CDR2 as YYREEE (reference sequence).